This T cell receptor beta chain was retrieved from a study of OX40 agonist ivuxolimab in advanced cancers. Study at large: The study enrolled dose-escalation patients with hepatocellular carcinoma, melanoma, renal cell or head and neck cancer.

Some clones are missing from TCRdb's copy, which holds only in-frame ones; the method was immunoSEQ multiplex PCR. The sample has 20,000 to 30,000 clones, around 79% seen once; the top ten hold approximately 2%. As regards this clone: Its specificity is not known.

V was trimmed by 1 base and J by 1 base, leaving 8 bases between them. This CDR3 has 14 residues. Germline V CDR1 and CDR2: LGHNA, YSLEER. Study conclusions and caveats: Partial responders at 0.1-3.0 mg/kg showed near-lowest clonal expansion. CD8+ T cells (on average) carried more expanded clones than CD4+ T cells.

The sample consisted of CD4+ or CD8+ T cells sorted from blood, taken in a trial of the OX40 agonist ivuxolimab. The receptor comes from an adult with an advanced solid tumor such as melanoma, head and neck, liver or kidney cancer. The chain joins TRBV4-3 to TRBJ2-7, with a possible D match to TRBD2 (6 bases). The CDR3 here is CASSQGRGSYEQYF. The CDR3 DNA sequence: TGCGCCAGCAGCCAAGGGAGGGGTTCCTACGAGCAGTACTTC.